A selection of T cell receptor beta chains follows, all from one sample in a study of monozygotic twins with cystic fibrosis. The method was immunoSEQ multiplex PCR; TCRdb's version includes in-frame clones alone and lacks a portion of them. The sample shows about 36,000 clones, around 82% of them seen only once. What was sequenced was blood. These receptor sequences come from a girl aged 2 to 10 with cystic fibrosis. CDR3s include the opening cysteine and the closing phenylalanine or tryptophan. The D gene is left open where the match is weak. Only part of the rows carry a size: once, few, many, or a class if the clone is expanded.

size	D	V	J	CDR3	DNA
NA	TRBD2	TRBV18	TRBJ2-1	CASSHKPPAGGNYNEQFF	TGTGCCAGCTCCCACAAACCTCCAGCGGGGGGGAACTACAATGAGCAGTTCTTC
NA	NA	TRBV6-1	TRBJ2-7	CASSHRTINYEQYF	TGTGCCAGCAGTCACAGGACTATCAACTACGAGCAGTACTTC
NA	NA	TRBV10-3	TRBJ2-3	CAISEDPSTDTQYF	TGTGCCATCAGTGAGGACCCCAGCACAGATACGCAGTATTTT
NA	TRBD2	TRBV30	TRBJ2-1	CAWRLAGGYNEQFF	TGTGCCTGGAGACTAGCGGGGGGATACAATGAGCAGTTCTTC
NA	NA	TRBV2	TRBJ1-1	CASSGQLNTEAFF	TGTGCCAGCAGTGGACAGCTGAACACTGAAGCTTTCTTT
NA	NA	TRBV7-6	TRBJ1-1	CASSLVVNTEAFF	TGTGCCAGCAGCTTGGTAGTAAACACTGAAGCTTTCTTT
NA	TRBD1	TRBV5-1	TRBJ2-7	CASSSSGQSYEQYF	TGCGCCAGCAGCTCCTCGGGACAGTCCTACGAGCAGTACTTC
few	NA	TRBV5-4	TRBJ1-2	CASSLGRTADYGYTF	TGTGCCAGCAGCTTGGGAAGGACAGCCGACTATGGCTACACCTTC
NA	NA	TRBV7-2	TRBJ1-1	CASSLDSVNTEAFF	TGTGCCAGCAGCTTAGACAGTGTGAACACTGAAGCTTTCTTT
once	NA	TRBV7-2	TRBJ2-3	CASSLFGTDTQYF	TGTGCCAGCAGCTTATTCGGCACAGATACGCAGTATTTT
once	NA	TRBV2	TRBJ2-7	CASRTGQDYEQYF	TGTGCCAGCAGGACGGGACAAGACTACGAGCAGTACTTC
NA	NA	TRBV25-1	TRBJ1-2	CASSAPMAGGNGYTF	TGTGCCAGCAGTGCCCCTATGGCGGGGGGAAATGGCTACACCTTC
NA	NA	TRBV5-6	TRBJ1-5	CASSLGSNQPQHF	TGTGCCAGCAGCTTGGGAAGCAATCAGCCCCAGCATTTT
NA	TRBD1	TRBV7-2	TRBJ1-2	CASSLDRGYGYTF	TGTGCCAGCAGCTTAGACAGGGGCTATGGCTACACCTTC
NA	TRBD2	TRBV7-2	TRBJ2-3	CASSSRGSGGAGTTDTQYF	TGTGCCAGCAGCTCCAGAGGGAGCGGGGGGGCCGGTACCACAGATACGCAGTATTTT
NA	NA	TRBV15	TRBJ1-2	CATSREGVGYGYTF	TGTGCCACCAGCAGAGAGGGGGTCGGCTATGGCTACACCTTC
NA	NA	TRBV7-9	TRBJ1-1	CASSLGGGTEAFF	TGTGCCAGCAGCTTAGGCGGGGGCACTGAAGCTTTCTTT
once	TRBD1	TRBV5-6	TRBJ1-1	CASSLMDRAVSEAFF	TGTGCCAGCAGCTTGATGGACAGGGCGGTCTCTGAAGCTTTCTTT
NA	TRBD1	TRBV7-9	TRBJ2-1	CASSFGQGGHNEQFF	TGTGCCAGCAGCTTCGGACAGGGGGGACACAATGAGCAGTTCTTC
NA	TRBD1	TRBV19	TRBJ1-1	CASSILMEGADTEAFF	TGTGCCAGTAGTATCCTCATGGAGGGGGCAGACACTGAAGCTTTCTTT
once	NA	TRBV29-1	TRBJ2-7	CSVVAVHSYEQYF	TGCAGCGTTGTGGCAGTCCACTCCTACGAGCAGTACTTC
NA	NA	TRBV2	TRBJ2-2	CASSASQATGELFF	TGTGCCAGCAGTGCTAGCCAGGCCACCGGGGAGCTGTTTTTT
NA	NA	TRBV30	TRBJ1-2	CARDRGRRPGYTF	TGTGCCCGGGACCGGGGCCGCCGTCCTGGCTACACCTTC
NA	TRBD2	TRBV6-5	TRBJ2-3	CASKRGGTDTQYF	TGTGCCAGCAAGCGGGGGGGCACAGATACGCAGTATTTT
once	NA	TRBV7-9	TRBJ2-5	CASSLGLWTHQETQYF	TGTGCCAGCAGCCTCGGGCTCTGGACTCACCAAGAGACCCAGTACTTC
NA	TRBD1	TRBV5-1	TRBJ2-7	CASSPRTGYEQYF	TGCGCCAGCAGCCCACGGACAGGGTACGAGCAGTACTTC
NA	NA	TRBV2	TRBJ1-2	CASTNLGGGYTF	TGTGCCAGCACGAACCTGGGCGGCGGCTACACCTTC
NA	NA	TRBV9	TRBJ2-3	CASSPEAGNTDTQYF	TGTGCCAGCAGCCCAGAGGCGGGGAACACAGATACGCAGTATTTT
NA	TRBD1	TRBV7-9	TRBJ1-2	CASSSGTGNYGYTF	TGTGCCAGCAGCTCAGGGACAGGGAACTATGGCTACACCTTC
NA	NA	TRBV9	TRBJ2-7	CASSVAAGYHEQYF	TGTGCCAGCAGCGTAGCTGCAGGGTACCACGAGCAGTACTTC
NA	NA	TRBV5-1	TRBJ2-5	CASSLSQGLRETQYF	TGCGCCAGCAGCTTGTCTCAGGGGTTACGAGAGACCCAGTACTTC
NA	NA	TRBV6-6	TRBJ1-2	CASSYAPGALYGYTF	TGTGCCAGCAGTTACGCTCCGGGGGCTCTCTATGGCTACACCTTC
NA	TRBD1	TRBV27	TRBJ2-7	CASIPSAWTGGVPREQYF	TGTGCCAGCATTCCCTCTGCCTGGACAGGGGGCGTTCCGAGGGAGCAGTACTTC
NA	NA	TRBV9	TRBJ1-6	CASSEGPDNYNSPLHF	TGTGCCAGCAGCGAGGGACCCGACAACTATAATTCACCCCTCCACTTT
NA	NA	TRBV7-6	TRBJ2-7	CASSRGLPGVNEQYF	TGTGCCAGCAGCCGGGGCCTACCAGGGGTCAACGAGCAGTACTTC
NA	NA	TRBV4-1	TRBJ1-1	CASSQTHLASMNTEAFF	TGCGCCAGCAGCCAGACCCACCTGGCCAGTATGAACACTGAAGCTTTCTTT
NA	TRBD1	TRBV6-5	TRBJ2-7	CASSYSGQETYEQYF	TGTGCCAGCAGTTACTCAGGACAGGAGACCTACGAGCAGTACTTC
NA	NA	TRBV6-6	TRBJ2-2	CASSDRSGELFF	TGTGCCAGCAGTGACAGGTCCGGGGAGCTGTTTTTT
NA	NA	TRBV5-6	TRBJ2-2	CASSLRQANTGELFF	TGTGCCAGCAGCTTAAGACAGGCGAACACCGGGGAGCTGTTTTTT
once	TRBD2	TRBV7-2	TRBJ2-7	CASSLRGGTSYEQYF	TGTGCCAGCAGCCTCCGGGGGGGCACTTCCTACGAGCAGTACTTC
NA	NA	TRBV6-5	TRBJ1-1	CASEKSGAPEAFF	TGTGCCAGCGAAAAATCTGGGGCGCCTGAAGCTTTCTTT
NA	NA	TRBV7-2	TRBJ2-7	CASSTPTLGRANYEQYF	TGTGCCAGCAGCACCCCGACCTTAGGGCGGGCGAACTACGAGCAGTACTTC
NA	NA	TRBV6-5	TRBJ2-1	CASSYERGVGEQFF	TGTGCCAGCAGTTACGAGCGTGGGGTCGGTGAGCAGTTCTTC
once	NA	TRBV4-1	TRBJ1-5	CASSFGWDNQPQHF	TGCGCCAGCAGCTTCGGCTGGGACAATCAGCCCCAGCATTTT
NA	NA	TRBV10-3	TRBJ2-5	CAISDHGLETQYF	TGTGCCATCAGTGATCACGGGTTGGAGACCCAGTACTTC
once	NA	TRBV4-1	TRBJ2-7	CASSQEGADYEQYF	TGCGCCAGCAGCCAAGAGGGGGCGGACTACGAGCAGTACTTC
NA	NA	TRBV6-5	TRBJ2-6	CASSSPGGRGANVLTF	TGTGCCAGCAGTTCCCCCGGGGGGCGGGGGGCCAACGTCCTGACTTTC
NA	TRBD1	TRBV25-1	TRBJ2-1	CASSEWGTGEYNEQFF	TGTGCCAGCAGTGAATGGGGGACAGGGGAGTACAATGAGCAGTTCTTC
NA	NA	TRBV5-1	TRBJ2-7	CASSLGEGSPYEQYF	TGCGCCAGCAGCTTGGGTGAGGGGAGCCCCTACGAGCAGTACTTC
NA	NA	TRBV5-3	TRBJ1-1	CARSLAGEGTEAFF	TGTGCCAGAAGCTTGGCCGGGGAGGGCACTGAAGCTTTCTTT
once	NA	TRBV5-4	TRBJ1-2	CASSSASTPTYGYTF	TGTGCCAGCAGCTCAGCCTCCACCCCTACCTATGGCTACACCTTC
NA	NA	TRBV15	TRBJ2-7	CATSREVRSPDYEQYF	TGTGCCACCAGCAGAGAGGTCCGTTCCCCCGATTACGAGCAGTACTTC
NA	NA	TRBV2	TRBJ1-2	CASKSLRQAKQLSNYGYTF	TGTGCCAGCAAATCCCTAAGACAGGCAAAACAACTTTCTAACTATGGCTACACCTTC